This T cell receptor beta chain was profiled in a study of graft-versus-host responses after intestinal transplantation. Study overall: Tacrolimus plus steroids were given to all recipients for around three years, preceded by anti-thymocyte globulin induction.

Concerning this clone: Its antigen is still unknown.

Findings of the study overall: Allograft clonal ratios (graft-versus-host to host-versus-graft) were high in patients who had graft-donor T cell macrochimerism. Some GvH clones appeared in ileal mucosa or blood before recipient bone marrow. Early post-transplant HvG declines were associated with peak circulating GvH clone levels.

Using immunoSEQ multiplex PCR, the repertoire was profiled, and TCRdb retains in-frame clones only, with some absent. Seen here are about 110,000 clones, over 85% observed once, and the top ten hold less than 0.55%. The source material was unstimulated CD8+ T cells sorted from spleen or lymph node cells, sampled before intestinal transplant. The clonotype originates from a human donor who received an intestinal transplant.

CDR3 residues: CASAWRETEAFF. Written as DNA, the CDR3 is TGTGCCAGCGCGTGGAGGGAGACTGAAGCTTTCTTT. The J gene is TRBJ1-1, the V gene TRBV2; no clear D gene. V lost 8 bases, J lost 5 bases, and 12 bases lay in between. The CDR3 extends over 12 amino acids. Germline CDR1 SNHLY, CDR2 FYNNEI.